This T cell receptor beta chain was identified in a study of T cell repertoires in cytomegalovirus infection. Study-level background: Matching HLA type and CMV infection were both indicated by public TCR beta signatures. Findings and limits, study-wide: HLA-C-restricted CMV-specific TCR beta clonotypes prevailed in the ex vivo response.

On this clonotype itself: The antigen remains undetermined.

The CDR3 totals 16 residues. V trimming: 6 bases; J trimming: 3 bases; junction bases outside the gene matches: 11. Germline V lookup: CDR1 SNHLY, CDR2 FYNNEI. TCRdb passed the reads through MiXCR, listing each CDR3 protein once. Of approximately 89,000 distinct CDR3 sequences listed, about 24% are singletons. The input for sequencing was CD8+ T cells from cultured PBMCs, taken from culture after CMV antigen stimulation. The source is a human donor in good health (CMV status not recorded). Some clones in this sample may be carry-over from other donors' samples. J is TRBJ2-7 and V is TRBV2; 10 bases align to TRBD1. Written as DNA, the CDR3 is TGTGCCAGCAGGCCCGCCCGGGACAGGGGCAACTACGAGCAGTACTTC. It encodes CASRPARDRGNYEQYF.